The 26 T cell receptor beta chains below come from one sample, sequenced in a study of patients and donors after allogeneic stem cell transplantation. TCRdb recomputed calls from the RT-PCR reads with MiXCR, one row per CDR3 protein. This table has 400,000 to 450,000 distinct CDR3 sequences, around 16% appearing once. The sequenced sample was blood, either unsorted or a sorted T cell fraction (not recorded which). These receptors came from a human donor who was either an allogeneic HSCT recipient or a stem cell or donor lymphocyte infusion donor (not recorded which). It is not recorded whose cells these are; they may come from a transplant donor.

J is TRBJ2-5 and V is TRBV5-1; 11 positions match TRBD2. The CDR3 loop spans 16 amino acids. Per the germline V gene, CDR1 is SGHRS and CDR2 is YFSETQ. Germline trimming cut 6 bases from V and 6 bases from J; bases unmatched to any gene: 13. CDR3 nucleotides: TGCGCCAGCACTGCCCTCGCTAGCGGGAGGATGAAGACCCAGTACTTC. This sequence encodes CASTALASGRMKTQYF.

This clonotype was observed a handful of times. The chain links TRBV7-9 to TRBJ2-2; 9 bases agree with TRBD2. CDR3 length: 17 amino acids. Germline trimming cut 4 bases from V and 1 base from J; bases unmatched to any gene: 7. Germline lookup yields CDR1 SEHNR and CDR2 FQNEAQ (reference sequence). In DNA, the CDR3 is TGTGCCAGCAGCTCACCGGGACTAGCAGGGAACACCGGGGAGCTGTTTTTT. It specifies CASSSPGLAGNTGELFF.

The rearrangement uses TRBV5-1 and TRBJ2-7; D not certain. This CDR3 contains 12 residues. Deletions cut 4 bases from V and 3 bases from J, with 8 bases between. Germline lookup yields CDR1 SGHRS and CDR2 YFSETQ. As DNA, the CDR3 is TGCGCCAGCAGCACCCGTAACTACGAGCAGTACTTC. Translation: CASSTRNYEQYF.

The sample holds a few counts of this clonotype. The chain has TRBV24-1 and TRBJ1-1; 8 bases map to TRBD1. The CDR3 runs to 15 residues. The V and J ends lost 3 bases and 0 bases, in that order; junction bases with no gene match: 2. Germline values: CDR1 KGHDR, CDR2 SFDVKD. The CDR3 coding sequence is TGTGCCACCAGTGATGCAGGGGGCATGAACACTGAAGCTTTCTTT. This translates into CATSDAGGMNTEAFF.

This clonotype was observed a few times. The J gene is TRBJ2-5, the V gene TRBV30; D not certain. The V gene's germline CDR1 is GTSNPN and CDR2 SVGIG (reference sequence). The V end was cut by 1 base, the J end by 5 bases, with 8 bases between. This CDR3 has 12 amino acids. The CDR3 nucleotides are TGTGCCTGGAGTGACTACAAGGAGACCCAGTACTTC. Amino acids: CAWSDYKETQYF.

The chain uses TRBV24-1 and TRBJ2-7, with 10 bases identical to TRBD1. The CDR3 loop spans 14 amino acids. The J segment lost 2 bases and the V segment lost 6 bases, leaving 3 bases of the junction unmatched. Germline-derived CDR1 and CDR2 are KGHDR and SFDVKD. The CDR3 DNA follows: TGTGCCACCAGTAAAGGACAGGGGGCCTACGAGCAGTACTTC. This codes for CATSKGQGAYEQYF.

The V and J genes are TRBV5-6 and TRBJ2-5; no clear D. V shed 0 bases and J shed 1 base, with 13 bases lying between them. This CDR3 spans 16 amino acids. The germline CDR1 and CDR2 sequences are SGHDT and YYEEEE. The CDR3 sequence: CASSLVFRLSQETQYF. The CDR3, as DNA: TGTGCCAGCAGCTTGGTCTTCAGGTTGTCCCAAGAGACCCAGTACTTC.

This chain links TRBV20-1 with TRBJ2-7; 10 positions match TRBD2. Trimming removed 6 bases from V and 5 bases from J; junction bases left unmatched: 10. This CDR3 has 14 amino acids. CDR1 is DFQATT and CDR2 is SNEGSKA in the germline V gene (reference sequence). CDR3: CSAGLSGRSHEQYF. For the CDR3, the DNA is TGCAGTGCCGGTCTTAGCGGGAGGAGCCACGAGCAGTACTTC.

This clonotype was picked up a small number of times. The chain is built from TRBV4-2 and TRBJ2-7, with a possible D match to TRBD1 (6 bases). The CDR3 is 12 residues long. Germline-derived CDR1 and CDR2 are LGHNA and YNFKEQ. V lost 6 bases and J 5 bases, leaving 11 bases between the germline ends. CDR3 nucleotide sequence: TGTGCCAGCAGAGACAGGTACGACGAGCAGTACTTC. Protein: CASRDRYDEQYF.

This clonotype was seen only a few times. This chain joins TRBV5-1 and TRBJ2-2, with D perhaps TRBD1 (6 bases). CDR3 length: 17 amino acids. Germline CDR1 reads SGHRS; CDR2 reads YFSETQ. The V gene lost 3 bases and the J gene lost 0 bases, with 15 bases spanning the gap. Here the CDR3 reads CASSWRTATANTGELFF. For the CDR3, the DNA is TGCGCCAGCAGCTGGAGGACAGCTACCGCGAACACCGGGGAGCTGTTTTTT.

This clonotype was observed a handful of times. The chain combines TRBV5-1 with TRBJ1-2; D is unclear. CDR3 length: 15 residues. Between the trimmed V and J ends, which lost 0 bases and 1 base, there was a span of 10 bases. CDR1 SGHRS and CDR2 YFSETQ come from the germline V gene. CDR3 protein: CASSLVGSINYGYTF. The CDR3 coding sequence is TGCGCCAGCAGCTTGGTGGGGAGTATTAACTATGGCTACACCTTC.

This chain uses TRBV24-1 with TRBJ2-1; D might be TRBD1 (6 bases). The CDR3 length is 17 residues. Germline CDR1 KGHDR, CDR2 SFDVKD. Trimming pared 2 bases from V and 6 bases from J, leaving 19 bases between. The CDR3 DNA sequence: TGTGCCACCAGTGATTGGACAGCCCCTAGGCTACGCAATGAGCAGTTCTTC. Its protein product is CATSDWTAPRLRNEQFF.

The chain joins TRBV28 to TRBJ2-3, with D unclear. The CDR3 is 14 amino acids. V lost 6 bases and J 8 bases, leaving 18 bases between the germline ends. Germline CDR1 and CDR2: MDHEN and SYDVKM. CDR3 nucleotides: TGTGCCAGCAGACCAAGGGCACTTTTAGGTACGCAGTATTTT. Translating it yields CASRPRALLGTQYF.

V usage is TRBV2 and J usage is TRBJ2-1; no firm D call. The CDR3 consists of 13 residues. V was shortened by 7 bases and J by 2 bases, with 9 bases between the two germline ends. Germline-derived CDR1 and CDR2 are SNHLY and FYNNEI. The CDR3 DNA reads TGTGCCAGCATTGGAGAAACCTACAATGAGCAGTTCTTC. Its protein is CASIGETYNEQFF. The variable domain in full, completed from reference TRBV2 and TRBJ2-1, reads EPEVTQTPSHQVTQMGQEVILRCVPISNHLYFYWYRQILGQKVEFLVSFYNNEISEKSEIFDDQFSVERPDGSNFTLKIRSTKLEDSAMYFCASIGETYNEQFFGPGTRLTVL.

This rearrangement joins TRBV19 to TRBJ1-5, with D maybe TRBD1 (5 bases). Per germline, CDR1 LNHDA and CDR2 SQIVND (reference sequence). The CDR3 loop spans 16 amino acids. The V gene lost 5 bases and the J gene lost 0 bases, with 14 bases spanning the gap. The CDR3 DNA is TGTGCCAGTAGTTCCCAGGGAGGGATTAGCAATCAGCCCCAGCATTTT. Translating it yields CASSSQGGISNQPQHF.

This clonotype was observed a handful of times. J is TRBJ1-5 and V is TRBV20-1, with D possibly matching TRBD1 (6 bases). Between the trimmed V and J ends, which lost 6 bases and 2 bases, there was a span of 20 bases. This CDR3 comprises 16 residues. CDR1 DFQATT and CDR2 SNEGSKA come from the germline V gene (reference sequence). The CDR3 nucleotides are TGCAGTGCGAAGCGTGGGGGGCCTGAAGGCAATCAGCCCCAGCATTTT. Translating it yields CSAKRGGPEGNQPQHF.

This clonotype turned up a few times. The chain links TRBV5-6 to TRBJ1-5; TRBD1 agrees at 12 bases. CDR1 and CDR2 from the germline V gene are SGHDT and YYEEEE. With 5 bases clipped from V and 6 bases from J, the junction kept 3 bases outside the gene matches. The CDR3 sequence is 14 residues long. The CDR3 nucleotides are TGTGCCAGCAGTCGGGACAGGGGGCTTCAGCCCCAGCATTTT. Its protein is CASSRDRGLQPQHF.

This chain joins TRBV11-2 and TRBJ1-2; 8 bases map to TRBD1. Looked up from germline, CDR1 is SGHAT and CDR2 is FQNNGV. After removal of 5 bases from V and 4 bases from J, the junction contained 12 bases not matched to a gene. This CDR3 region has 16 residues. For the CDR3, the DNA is TGTGCCAGCAGCCCAGGAGGCAGGGGGCCTTTCTATGGCTACACCTTC. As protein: CASSPGGRGPFYGYTF.

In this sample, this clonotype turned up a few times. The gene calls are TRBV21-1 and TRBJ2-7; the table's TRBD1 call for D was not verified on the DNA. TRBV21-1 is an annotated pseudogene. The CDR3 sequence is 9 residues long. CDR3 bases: TGTGCCAGCAGCAAAGGCCCCTACTTC. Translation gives CASSKGPYF.

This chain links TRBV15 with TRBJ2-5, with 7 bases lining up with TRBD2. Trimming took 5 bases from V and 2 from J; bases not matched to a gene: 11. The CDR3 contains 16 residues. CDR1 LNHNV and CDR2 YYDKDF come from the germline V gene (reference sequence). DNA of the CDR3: TGTGCCACCAGCCGCCTAGCGCCCGGGAGGCAAGAGACCCAGTACTTC. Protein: CATSRLAPGRQETQYF.

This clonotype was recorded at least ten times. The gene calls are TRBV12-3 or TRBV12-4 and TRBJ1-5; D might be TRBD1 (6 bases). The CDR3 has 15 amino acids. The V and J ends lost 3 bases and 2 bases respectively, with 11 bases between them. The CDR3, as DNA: TGTGCCAGCAGTTTGAGGGGGGTAGGCAATCAGCCCCAGCATTTT. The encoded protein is CASSLRGVGNQPQHF.

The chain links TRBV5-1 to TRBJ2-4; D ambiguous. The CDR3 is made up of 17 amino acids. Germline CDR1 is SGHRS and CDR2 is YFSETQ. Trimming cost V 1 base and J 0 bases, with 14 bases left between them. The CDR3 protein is CASSLPDSPKAKNIQYF. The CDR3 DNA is TGCGCCAGCAGCTTGCCCGACTCTCCTAAAGCCAAAAACATTCAGTACTTC.

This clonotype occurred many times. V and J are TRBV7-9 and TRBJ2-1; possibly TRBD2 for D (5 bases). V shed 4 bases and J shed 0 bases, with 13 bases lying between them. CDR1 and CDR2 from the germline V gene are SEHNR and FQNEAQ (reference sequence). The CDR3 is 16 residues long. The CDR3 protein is CASSWESGHSYNEQFF. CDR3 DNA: TGTGCCAGCAGCTGGGAGTCCGGGCACTCCTACAATGAGCAGTTCTTC.

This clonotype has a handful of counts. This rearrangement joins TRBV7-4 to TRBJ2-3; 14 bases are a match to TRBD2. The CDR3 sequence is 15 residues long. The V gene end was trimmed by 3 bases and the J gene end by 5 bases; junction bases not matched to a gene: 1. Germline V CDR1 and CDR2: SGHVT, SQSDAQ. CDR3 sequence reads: CASSFGLAGGDTQYF. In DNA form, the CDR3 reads TGTGCCAGCAGCTTCGGACTAGCGGGAGGAGATACGCAGTATTTT.

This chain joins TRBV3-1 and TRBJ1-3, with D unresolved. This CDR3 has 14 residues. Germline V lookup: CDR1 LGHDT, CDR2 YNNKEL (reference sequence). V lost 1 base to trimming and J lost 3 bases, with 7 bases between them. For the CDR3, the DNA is TGTGCCAGCAGCCAAGTAGGGAATGGAAACACCATATATTTT. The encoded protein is CASSQVGNGNTIYF.

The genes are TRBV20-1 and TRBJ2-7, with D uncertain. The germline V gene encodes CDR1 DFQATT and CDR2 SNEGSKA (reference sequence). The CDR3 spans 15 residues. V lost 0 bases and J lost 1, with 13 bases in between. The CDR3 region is CSARDWSGSSYEQYF. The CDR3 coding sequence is TGCAGTGCTAGAGATTGGTCCGGGTCGTCCTACGAGCAGTACTTC.